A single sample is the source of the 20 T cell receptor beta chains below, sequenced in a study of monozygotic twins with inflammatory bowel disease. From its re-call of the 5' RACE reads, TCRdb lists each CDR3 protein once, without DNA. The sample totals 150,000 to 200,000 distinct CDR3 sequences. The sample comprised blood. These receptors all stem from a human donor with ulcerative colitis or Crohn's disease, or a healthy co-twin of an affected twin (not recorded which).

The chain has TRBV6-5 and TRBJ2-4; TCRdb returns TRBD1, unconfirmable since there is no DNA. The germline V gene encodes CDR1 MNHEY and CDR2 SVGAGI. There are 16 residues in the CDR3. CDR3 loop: CASSNHRGRAKNIQYF.

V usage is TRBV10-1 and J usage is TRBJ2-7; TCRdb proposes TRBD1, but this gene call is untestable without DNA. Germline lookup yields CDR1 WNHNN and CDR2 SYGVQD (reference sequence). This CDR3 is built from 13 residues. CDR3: CASSHRGSYEQYF.

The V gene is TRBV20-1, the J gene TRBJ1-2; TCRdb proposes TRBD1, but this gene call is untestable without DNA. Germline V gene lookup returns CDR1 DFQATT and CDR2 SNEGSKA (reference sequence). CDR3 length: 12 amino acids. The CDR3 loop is CSARDQQGGYTF.

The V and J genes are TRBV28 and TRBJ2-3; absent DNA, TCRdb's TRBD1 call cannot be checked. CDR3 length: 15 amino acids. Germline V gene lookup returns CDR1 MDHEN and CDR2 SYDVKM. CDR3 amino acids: CASSQDRGRSDTQYF.

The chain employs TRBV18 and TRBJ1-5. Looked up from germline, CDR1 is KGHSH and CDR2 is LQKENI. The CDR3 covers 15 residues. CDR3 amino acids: CASSPQPGDNQPQHF.

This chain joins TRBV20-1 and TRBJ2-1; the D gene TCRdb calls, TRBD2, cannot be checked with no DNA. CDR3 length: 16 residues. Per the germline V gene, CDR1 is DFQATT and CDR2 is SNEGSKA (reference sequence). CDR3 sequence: CSASGGLAGDYNEQFF.

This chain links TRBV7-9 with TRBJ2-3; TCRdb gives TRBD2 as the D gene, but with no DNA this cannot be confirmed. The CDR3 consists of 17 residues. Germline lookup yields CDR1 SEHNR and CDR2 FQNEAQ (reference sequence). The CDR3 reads CASSLVEAGGGTDTQYF.

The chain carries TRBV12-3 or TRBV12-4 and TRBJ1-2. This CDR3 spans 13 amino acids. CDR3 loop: CASSSSERYGYTF.

The CDR3 sequence is CAWSAGGGYGYTF. The chain combines TRBV30 with TRBJ1-2; TCRdb lists TRBD1, though no DNA is available to test this call. In germline, CDR1 is GTSNPN, CDR2 SVGIG (reference sequence). The CDR3 is 13 amino acids.

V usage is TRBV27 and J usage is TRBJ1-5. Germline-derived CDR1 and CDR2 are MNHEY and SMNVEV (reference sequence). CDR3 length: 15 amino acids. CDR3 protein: CASSWVSDGNQPQHF.

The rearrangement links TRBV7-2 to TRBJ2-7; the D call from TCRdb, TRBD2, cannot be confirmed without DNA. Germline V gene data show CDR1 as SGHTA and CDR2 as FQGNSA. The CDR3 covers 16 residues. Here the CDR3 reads CASSLGLAVSSYEQYF.

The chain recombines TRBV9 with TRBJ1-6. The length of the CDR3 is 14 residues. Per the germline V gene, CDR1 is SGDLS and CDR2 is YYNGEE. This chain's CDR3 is CASSVGAENSPLHF.

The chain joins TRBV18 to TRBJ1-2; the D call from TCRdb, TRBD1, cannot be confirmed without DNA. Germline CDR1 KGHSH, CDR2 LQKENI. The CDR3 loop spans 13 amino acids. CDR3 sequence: CASSLETGPGYTF.

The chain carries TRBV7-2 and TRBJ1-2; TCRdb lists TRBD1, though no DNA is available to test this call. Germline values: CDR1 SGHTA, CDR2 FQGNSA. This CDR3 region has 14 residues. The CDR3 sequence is CASSSRGLSYGYTF.

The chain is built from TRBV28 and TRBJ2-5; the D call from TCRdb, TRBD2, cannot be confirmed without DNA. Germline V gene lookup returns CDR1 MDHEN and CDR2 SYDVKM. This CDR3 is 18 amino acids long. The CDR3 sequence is CASSLPPPPREGQETQYF.

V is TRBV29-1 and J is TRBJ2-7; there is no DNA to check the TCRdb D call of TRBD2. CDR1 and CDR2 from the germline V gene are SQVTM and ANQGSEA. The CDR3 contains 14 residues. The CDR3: CSVGLAGDYNEQYF.

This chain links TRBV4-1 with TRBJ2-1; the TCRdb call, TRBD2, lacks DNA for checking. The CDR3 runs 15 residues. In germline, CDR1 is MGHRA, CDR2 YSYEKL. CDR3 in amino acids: CASSQTGLPSNEQFF.

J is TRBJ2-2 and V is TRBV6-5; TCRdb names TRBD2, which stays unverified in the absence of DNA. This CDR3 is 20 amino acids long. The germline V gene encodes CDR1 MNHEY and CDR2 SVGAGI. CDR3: CASSLIPGLAGGPNTGELFF.

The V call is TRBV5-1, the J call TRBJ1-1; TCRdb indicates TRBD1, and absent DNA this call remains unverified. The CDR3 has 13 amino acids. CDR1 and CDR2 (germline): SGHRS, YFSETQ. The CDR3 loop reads CASSLGAFTEAFF.

The CDR3 is CSVEGGGAAYEQYF. V usage is TRBV29-1 and J usage is TRBJ2-7; the D call of TRBD2 rests on TCRdb alone, since no DNA is present to check it. CDR3 size: 14 residues. Germline lookup yields CDR1 SQVTM and CDR2 ANQGSEA.